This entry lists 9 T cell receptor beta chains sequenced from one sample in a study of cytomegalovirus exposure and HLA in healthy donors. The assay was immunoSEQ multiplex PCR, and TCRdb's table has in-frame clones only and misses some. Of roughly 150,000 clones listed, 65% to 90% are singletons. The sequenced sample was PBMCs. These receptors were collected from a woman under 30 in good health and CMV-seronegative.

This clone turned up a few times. The CDR3 reads CAWGRGRTEAFF. The DNA of the CDR3 is TGTGCCTGGGGTAGGGGTCGAACTGAAGCTTTCTTT. The genes are TRBV30 and TRBJ1-1; perhaps TRBD1 as D (5 bases). The V end was cut by 5 bases, the J end by 5 bases, with 12 bases between. The CDR3 is 12 amino acids. The germline V gene encodes CDR1 GTSNPN and CDR2 SVGIG (reference sequence).

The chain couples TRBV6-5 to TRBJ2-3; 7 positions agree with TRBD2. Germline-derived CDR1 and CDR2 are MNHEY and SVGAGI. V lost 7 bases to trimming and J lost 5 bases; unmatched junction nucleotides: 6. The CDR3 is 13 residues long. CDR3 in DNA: TGTGCCAGCATGCTCGCGGGGGAAGATACGCAGTATTTT. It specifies CASMLAGEDTQYF.

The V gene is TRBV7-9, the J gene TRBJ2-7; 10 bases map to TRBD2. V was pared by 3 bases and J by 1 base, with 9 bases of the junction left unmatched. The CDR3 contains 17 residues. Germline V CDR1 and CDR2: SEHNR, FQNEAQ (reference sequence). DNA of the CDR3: TGTGCCAGCAGCTTCCCCGGGACTAGCGTAACTTCCTACGAGCAGTACTTC. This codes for CASSFPGTSVTSYEQYF.

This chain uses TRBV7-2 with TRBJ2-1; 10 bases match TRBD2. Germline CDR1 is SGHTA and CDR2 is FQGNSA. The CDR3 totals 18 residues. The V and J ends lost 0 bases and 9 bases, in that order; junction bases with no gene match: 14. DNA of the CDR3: TGTGCCAGCAGCTTAGCGCCTAGCGGGAGTCCAATGCGTAGTGAGCAGTTCTTC. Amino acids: CASSLAPSGSPMRSEQFF.

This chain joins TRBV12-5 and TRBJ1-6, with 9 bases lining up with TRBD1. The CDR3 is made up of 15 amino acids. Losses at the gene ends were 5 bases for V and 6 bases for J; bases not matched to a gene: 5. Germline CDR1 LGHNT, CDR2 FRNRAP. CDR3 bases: TGTGCTAGTGGTACCGGGGACAGGGCTAATTCACCCCTCCACTTT. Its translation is CASGTGDRANSPLHF.

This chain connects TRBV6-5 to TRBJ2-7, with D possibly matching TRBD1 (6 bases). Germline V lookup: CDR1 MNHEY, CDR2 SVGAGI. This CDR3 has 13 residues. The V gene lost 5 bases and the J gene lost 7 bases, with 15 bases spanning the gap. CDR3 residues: CASSLRGTGEQYF. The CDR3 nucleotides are TGTGCCAGCAGTCTCAGGGGAACAGGGGAGCAGTACTTC.

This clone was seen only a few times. The CDR3 spells CASSLLDRRDYEQYF. CDR3 bases: TGTGCCAGCAGCTTGCTGGACAGAAGGGACTACGAGCAGTACTTC. The rearrangement uses TRBV5-6 and TRBJ2-7; a weak D match, TRBD1 (6 bases). CDR3 length: 15 residues. Trimming cost V 1 base and J 3 bases, with 14 bases left between them. The V gene's germline CDR1 is SGHDT and CDR2 YYEEEE.

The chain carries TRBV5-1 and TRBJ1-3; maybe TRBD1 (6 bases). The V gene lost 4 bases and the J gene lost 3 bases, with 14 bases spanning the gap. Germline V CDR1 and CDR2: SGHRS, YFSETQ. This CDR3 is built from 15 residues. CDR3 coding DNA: TGCGCCAGCAGCCGGGACACCTCCATTGGAAACACCATATATTTT. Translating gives CASSRDTSIGNTIYF.

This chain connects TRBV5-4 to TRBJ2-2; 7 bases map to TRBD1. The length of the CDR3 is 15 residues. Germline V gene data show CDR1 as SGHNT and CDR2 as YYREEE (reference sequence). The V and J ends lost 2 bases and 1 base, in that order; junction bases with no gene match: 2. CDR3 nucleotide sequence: TGTGCCAGCAGCTTACGGGACAGGAACACCGGGGAGCTGTTTTTT. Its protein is CASSLRDRNTGELFF.